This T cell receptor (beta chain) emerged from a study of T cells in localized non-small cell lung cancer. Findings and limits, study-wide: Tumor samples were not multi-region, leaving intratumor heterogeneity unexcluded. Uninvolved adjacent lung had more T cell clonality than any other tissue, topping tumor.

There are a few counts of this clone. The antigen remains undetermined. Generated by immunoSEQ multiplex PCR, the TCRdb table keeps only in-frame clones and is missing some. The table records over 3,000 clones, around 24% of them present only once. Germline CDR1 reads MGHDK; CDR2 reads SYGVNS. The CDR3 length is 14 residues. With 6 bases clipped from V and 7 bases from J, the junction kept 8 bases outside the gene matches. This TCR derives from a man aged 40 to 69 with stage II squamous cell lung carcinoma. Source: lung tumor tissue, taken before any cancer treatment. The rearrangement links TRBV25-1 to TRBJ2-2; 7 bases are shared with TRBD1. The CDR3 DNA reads TGTGCCAGCAGCAACAGGGGAGCGGTCGGGGAGCTGTTTTTT. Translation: CASSNRGAVGELFF.